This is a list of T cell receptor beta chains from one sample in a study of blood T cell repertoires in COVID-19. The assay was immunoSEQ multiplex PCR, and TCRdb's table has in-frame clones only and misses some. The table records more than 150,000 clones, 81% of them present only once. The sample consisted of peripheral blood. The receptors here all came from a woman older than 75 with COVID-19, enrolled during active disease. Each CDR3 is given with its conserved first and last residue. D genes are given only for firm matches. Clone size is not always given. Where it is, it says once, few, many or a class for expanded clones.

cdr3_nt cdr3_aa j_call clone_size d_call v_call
TGTGCCAGCAGCTTGTACCGGGGACAGGGAAACACTGAAGCTTTCTTT CASSLYRGQGNTEAFF TRBJ1-1 once TRBD1 TRBV5-4
TGTGCCAGCAGTTCGTCCCACAGGGGAACCTACGAGCAGTACTTC CASSSSHRGTYEQYF TRBJ2-7 NA TRBD1 TRBV6-5
TGCGCCAGTAGCCCAAGGACAGGGGCCTACGAGCAGTACTTC CASSPRTGAYEQYF TRBJ2-7 NA TRBD1 TRBV4-3
TGTGCCAGCAGTTTATTACGGGTCTACGAGCAGTACTTC CASSLLRVYEQYF TRBJ2-7 once NA TRBV28
TGTGCCAGCAGCTTAGACAGTTATCGTGAAGCTTTCTTT CASSLDSYREAFF TRBJ1-1 NA NA TRBV11-3
TGTGCCAGTACCATAGGGGTGAACACCGGGGAGCTGTTTTTT CASTIGVNTGELFF TRBJ2-2 few NA TRBV19
TGTGCCAGCAGTTTTAGCTTGGAGACCCAGTACTTC CASSFSLETQYF TRBJ2-5 NA NA TRBV12-3/TRBV12-4
TGTGCCAGCAGCTTCGAGTATAATTCACCCCTCCACTTT CASSFEYNSPLHF TRBJ1-6 NA NA TRBV5-8
TGTGCCAGCAGCTTTAGCGGGAGCACAGATACGCAGTATTTT CASSFSGSTDTQYF TRBJ2-3 NA TRBD2 TRBV6-5
TGTGCCAGCAGCTTGACTGGCGGCACTGAAGCTTTCTTT CASSLTGGTEAFF TRBJ1-1 few NA TRBV11-3
TGTGCCTGGAGTGTACCGACAGAATGGGATGAGCAGTTCTTC CAWSVPTEWDEQFF TRBJ2-1 NA NA TRBV30
TGCAGTGCGCCAGGGGGCAGCTTAAGGTACTTC CSAPGGSLRYF TRBJ2-7 once TRBD1 TRBV20-1
TGCGCCAGCAGCTTGGAGGCGGGGGAAACTGAAGCTTTCTTT CASSLEAGETEAFF TRBJ1-1 NA NA TRBV5-1
TGTGCCACCAGTGGAGCAGGGGTAGAGACCCAGTACTTC CATSGAGVETQYF TRBJ2-5 once NA TRBV24-1
TGTGCCAGCAGTTTATCTTTACCAGGGGGCACTGAAGCTTTCTTT CASSLSLPGGTEAFF TRBJ1-1 once TRBD1 TRBV27
TGTGCCTGGAGCGGGGGAGTCCAGGATGAGCAGTTCTTC CAWSGGVQDEQFF TRBJ2-1 NA NA TRBV30
TGCGCCAGCAGCCAGGGACAGGGGGCGCTGAGCAATCAGCCCCAGCATTTT CASSQGQGALSNQPQHF TRBJ1-5 few TRBD1 TRBV4-1
TGTGCCAGCAGCTCCCGGTGGAGCTCCTACGAGCAGTACTTC CASSSRWSSYEQYF TRBJ2-7 few NA TRBV7-2
TGCAGCGGGGGGCTAGCGCAAGATACGCAGTATTTT CSGGLAQDTQYF TRBJ2-3 once NA TRBV29-1
TGCAGCGTCTCAGACGGGTTGGTGGAAGAGACCCAGTACTTC CSVSDGLVEETQYF TRBJ2-5 NA NA TRBV29-1
TGTGCCAGCAGCCTCGGGACTAGCGGGGGAGAGACCCAGTACTTC CASSLGTSGGETQYF TRBJ2-5 NA TRBD2 TRBV7-9
TGTGCCAGCTCACCGGGGGCCCATCCGGGCACAGATACGCAGTATTTT CASSPGAHPGTDTQYF TRBJ2-3 few NA TRBV18
TGTGCCAGCAGCTTGAGGGGAGGAGGCTATGGCTACACCTTC CASSLRGGGYGYTF TRBJ1-2 NA NA TRBV5-4
TGTGCTAGCAGCTTAGCGACAGAATACGAGCAGTACTTC CASSLATEYEQYF TRBJ2-7 once NA TRBV7-7
TGTGCCAGCAGCGTAGAAGGTCGGGGGGCGGGAAACACCATATATTTT CASSVEGRGAGNTIYF TRBJ1-3 NA NA TRBV9
TGTGCCAGCAGCTTGTCCTGGGACAGAATCTACGAGCAGTACTTC CASSLSWDRIYEQYF TRBJ2-7 NA TRBD1 TRBV5-5
TGTGCCAGCTCACCTGAGGGGGGGGGTCAGCCCCAGCATTTT CASSPEGGGQPQHF TRBJ1-5 NA NA TRBV18
TGTGCCAGCAGCTTAGCGACAGATCGCGGCTACACCTTC CASSLATDRGYTF TRBJ1-2 NA NA TRBV7-2
TGTGCCAGAAGCTTGGAGGACAGGGGGCGAACTCAGCCCCAGCATTTT CARSLEDRGRTQPQHF TRBJ1-5 NA TRBD1 TRBV5-3
TGTGCCACCAGTGATCTACGACCCGGGACAGGGCTCTACGAGCAGTACTTC CATSDLRPGTGLYEQYF TRBJ2-7 NA TRBD1 TRBV24-1
TGTGCCAGTAGTACCACAGGGGATACTGAAGCTTTCTTT CASSTTGDTEAFF TRBJ1-1 NA TRBD1 TRBV19
TGCGCCAGCAGCTTGGGAAGCGGGAGCACAGATACGCAGTATTTT CASSLGSGSTDTQYF TRBJ2-3 once NA TRBV5-1
TGTGCCAGTAGTAGGGCGGGGCTACAAGAGACCCAGTACTTC CASSRAGLQETQYF TRBJ2-5 NA NA TRBV19
TGTGCCAGCAGCCCATATGGCCCTCCTTCGGATACGCAGTATTTT CASSPYGPPSDTQYF TRBJ2-3 NA NA TRBV11-3
TGTGCCAGCGCCTACCGGGCGGGCGAGCAGTACTTC CASAYRAGEQYF TRBJ2-7 few NA TRBV5-8
TGTGCCAGCAGCTCACTACTAGACTCATACAATGAGCAGTTCTTC CASSSLLDSYNEQFF TRBJ2-1 once NA TRBV7-3
TGTGCCAGCAGCCAAGACAGGTACTCCTACGAGCAGTACTTC CASSQDRYSYEQYF TRBJ2-7 few NA TRBV3-1/TRBV3-2
TGTGCCAGCAGCTGGGGCGGGAGCTCCTACGAGCAGTACTTC CASSWGGSSYEQYF TRBJ2-7 once TRBD2 TRBV5-6
TGTGCCAGTAGTACCCGGGGTAAGACCTCGAGCAATCAGCCCCAGCATTTT CASSTRGKTSSNQPQHF TRBJ1-5 once NA TRBV19
TGCGCCAGCAGCCAACGACTCAGTAGCACCGGGGAGCTGTTTTTT CASSQRLSSTGELFF TRBJ2-2 NA NA TRBV4-3
TGTGCCATCAGTAGGGAGGGACAGGCTTATGGCTACACCTTC CAISREGQAYGYTF TRBJ1-2 NA TRBD1 TRBV10-3
TGTGCCAGTAGTATTGTTGGGAGAGGTCGGGAGAACACCGGGGAGCTGTTTTTT CASSIVGRGRENTGELFF TRBJ2-2 NA NA TRBV19
TGTGCCACCAGCAGGAAACAAAGAGACTTCCCTAGTTTCGAGACCCAGTACTTC CATSRKQRDFPSFETQYF TRBJ2-5 NA NA TRBV15
TGTGCCACCAGCAGGGAGGGGAGGAACACTGAAGCTTTCTTT CATSREGRNTEAFF TRBJ1-1 once NA TRBV15
TGTGCCAGCAGAAAGGACACTCAAAGTAGAAACACCATATATTTT CASRKDTQSRNTIYF TRBJ1-3 NA NA TRBV2
TGTGCCAGCAGCTTAATGGGGGCGGGGGGGCCCCAGCATTTT CASSLMGAGGPQHF TRBJ1-5 NA NA TRBV7-2
TGTGCCAGCTCAGCAGGGGAAGATGGCTACACCTTC CASSAGEDGYTF TRBJ1-2 NA NA TRBV18
TGTGCCTGGAGAGCAGGGGATTTCACTGAAGCTTTCTTT CAWRAGDFTEAFF TRBJ1-1 NA NA TRBV30
TGTGCCAGTAAGGACAGGAGGGATCAGCCCCAGCATTTT CASKDRRDQPQHF TRBJ1-5 NA TRBD1 TRBV19